What follows are 20 T cell receptor beta chains derived from one specimen sequenced in a study of beta chain features in type 1 diabetes. Study results and caveats: Among patients with Type 1 diabetes, TCRB CDR3s were moderately but significantly shorter in every one of the four CD4+ subsets.

Their specific antigens are unknown. Expressed TCRB transcripts were sequenced because the entire RNA isolate underwent reverse transcription. Libraries were prepared by immunoSEQ multiplex PCR; TCRdb keeps only in-frame clonotypes and omits some of them. Among around 140,000 clones listed, around an eighth were seen once. The sample taken for sequencing was central memory CD4+ T cells from blood. The receptor source for this set is a young man with type 1 diabetes.

The chain recombines TRBV18 with TRBJ1-5, with TRBD1 matching over 7 bases. CDR1 is KGHSH and CDR2 is LQKENI in the germline V gene. The V gene end was trimmed by 3 bases and the J gene end by 5 bases; junction bases not matched to a gene: 4. CDR3 size: 14 residues. The CDR3 DNA reads TGTGCCAGCTCACCCGGACAGGCCGATCAGCCCCAGCATTTT. Translated: CASSPGQADQPQHF. Full variable domain (remainder filled in from reference TRBV18 and TRBJ1-5): NAGVMQNPRHLVRRRGQEARLRCSPMKGHSHVYWYRQLPEEGLKFMVYLQKENIIDESGMPKERFSAEFPKEGPSILRIQQVVRGDSAAYFCASSPGQADQPQHFGDGTRLSIL.

There are a few counts of this clone. The gene calls are TRBV7-9 and TRBJ2-3; 8 bases map to TRBD1. Germline assignment: CDR1 SEHNR and CDR2 FQNEAQ (reference sequence). J was trimmed by 1 base and V by 5 bases; bases with no gene match: 8. CDR3 length: 16 amino acids. This chain's CDR3 is CASSPKTGAGTDTQYF. The CDR3 nucleotides are TGTGCCAGCAGCCCTAAGACAGGGGCCGGCACAGATACGCAGTATTTT.

In its sample, this clone was seen a few times. V gene TRBV15 combines with J gene TRBJ2-7, with D possibly being TRBD2 (6 bases). In germline, CDR1 is LNHNV, CDR2 YYDKDF (reference sequence). Trimming removed 0 bases from V and 6 bases from J, with 12 bases in between. The CDR3 totals 14 residues. CDR3 loop: CATSRDLGGFEQYF. CDR3 DNA: TGTGCCACCAGCAGAGATCTAGGAGGGTTCGAGCAGTACTTC. The full variable domain, completed using reference TRBV15 and TRBJ2-7, is DAMVIQNPRYQVTQFGKPVTLSCSQTLNHNVMYWYQQKSSQAPKLLFHYYDKDFNNEADTPDNFQSRRPNTSFCFLDIRSPGLGDTAMYLCATSRDLGGFEQYFGPGTRLTVT.

In its sample, this clone was seen a few times. CDR3 loop: CASSLGYNSGFQETQYF. CDR3 bases: TGTGCCAGCAGCTTAGGTTATAATTCGGGCTTCCAAGAGACCCAGTACTTC. The V call is TRBV7-9, the J call TRBJ2-5; D unresolved. The CDR3 spans 17 residues. Per the germline V gene, CDR1 is SEHNR and CDR2 is FQNEAQ (reference sequence). V was shortened by 1 base and J by 1 base, with 16 bases between the two germline ends.

The V call is TRBV7-8, the J call TRBJ2-4; no reliable D call. In germline, CDR1 is SGHVS, CDR2 FQNEAQ. V lost 0 bases, J lost 0 bases, and 12 bases lay in between. This CDR3 region has 17 residues. The CDR3 reads CASSLAWQLKAKNIQYF. CDR3 sequence (DNA): TGTGCCAGCAGCTTAGCGTGGCAGTTGAAAGCCAAAAACATTCAGTACTTC.

This chain links TRBV6-5 with TRBJ1-3, with D possibly TRBD1 on 5 matching bases. The V gene lost 5 bases and the J gene lost 4 bases, with 12 bases spanning the gap. Germline loops: CDR1 MNHEY, CDR2 SVGAGI. The CDR3 length is 14 residues. CDR3 protein: CASSRTRTGNTIYF. Written as DNA, the CDR3 is TGTGCCAGCAGTCGTACCCGGACAGGAAACACCATATATTTT.

This clone was counted between two and nine times. This specimen includes other DNA sequences encoding the same CDR3. The chain uses TRBV10-2 and TRBJ2-5; 7 bases are shared with TRBD2. Germline CDR1 reads WSHSY; CDR2 reads SAAADI. Germline trimming cut 7 bases from V and 4 bases from J; bases unmatched to any gene: 0. The CDR3 consists of 11 residues. The CDR3 region is CASTGGETQYF. As DNA, the CDR3 is TGCGCCAGCACGGGGGGAGAGACCCAGTACTTC.

Only a few counts were recorded for this clone. J is TRBJ1-1 and V is TRBV5-4, with D maybe TRBD1 (6 bases). The germline gives CDR1 SGHNT, CDR2 YYREEE (reference sequence). The CDR3 runs 13 residues. Between the trimmed V and J ends, which lost 3 bases and 7 bases, there was a span of 13 bases. CDR3 in amino acids: CASSSQGSGEAFF. The CDR3 bases are TGTGCCAGCAGCTCACAGGGTTCTGGTGAAGCTTTCTTT. The entire variable domain, with the rest obtained from reference TRBV5-4 and TRBJ1-1, is as follows: ETGVTQSPTHLIKTRGQQVTLRCSSQSGHNTVSWYQQALGQGPQFIFQYYREEENGRGNFPPRFSGLQFPNYSSELNVNALELDDSALYLCASSSQGSGEAFFGQGTRLTVV.

In its sample, this clone was seen a few times. The chain employs TRBV7-9 and TRBJ1-1; D is ambiguous. This CDR3 is built from 12 residues. V lost 5 bases to trimming and J lost 2 bases, with 6 bases between them. Germline CDR1 is SEHNR and CDR2 is FQNEAQ (reference sequence). CDR3: CASSHGNTEAFF. CDR3 DNA: TGTGCCAGCAGCCACGGCAACACTGAAGCTTTCTTT.

Turning to this clone: This could be a read error, since a much larger clone is one nucleotide away. The genes are TRBV10-3 and TRBJ2-7; 12 bases fit TRBD1. From germline, CDR1 is ENHRY and CDR2 SYGVKD. This CDR3 has 14 amino acids. This CDR3 reads CAISEGTGGYEQNF. CDR3 DNA sequence: TGTGCCATCAGTGAGGGGACAGGGGGCTACGAGCAGAACTTC.

J is TRBJ1-5 and V is TRBV5-5, with D tentatively TRBD1 (5 bases). Germline V lookup: CDR1 SGHKS, CDR2 YYEKEE (reference sequence). V gave up 4 bases and J gave up 5 bases, with 19 bases separating them. CDR3 length: 16 amino acids. The CDR3 spells CASSPLGPGLDQPQHF. CDR3 bases: TGTGCCAGCAGCCCCCTAGGGCCAGGGTTAGATCAGCCCCAGCATTTT. Filled out from reference TRBV5-5 and TRBJ1-5, the complete variable domain reads DAGVTQSPTHLIKTRGQQVTLRCSPISGHKSVSWYQQVLGQGPQFIFQYYEKEERGRGNFPDRFSARQFPNYSSELNVNALLLGDSALYLCASSPLGPGLDQPQHFGDGTRLSIL.

Only a few counts were recorded for this clone. The V and J genes are TRBV30 and TRBJ2-5; D is unresolved. The J call may be mistaken, given a closer DNA end match to TRBJ2-7. The germline V gene has CDR1 GTSNPN and CDR2 SVGIG (reference sequence). This CDR3 contains 14 residues. In DNA form, the CDR3 reads TGTGCCTGGAGCCCTCTTATCTACTCCTACGAGCAGTACTTC. This encodes CAWSPLIYSYEQYF.

In its sample, this clone was seen many times. This chain links TRBV4-2 with TRBJ2-3; tentative D call: TRBD2 (6 bases). CDR1 and CDR2 (germline): LGHNA, YNFKEQ. This CDR3 is 14 amino acids long. Trimming shortened V by 5 bases and J by 3 bases, and 12 bases separated the two germline ends. For the CDR3, the DNA is TGTGCCAGCAGCGTGGGACTCCAAACAGATACGCAGTATTTT. It is translated as CASSVGLQTDTQYF.

The gene calls are TRBV14 and TRBJ2-7; the D is unclear. CDR3 length: 13 residues. CDR1 and CDR2 (germline): SGHDN, FVKESK. Trimming left V 0 bases short and J 9 bases short, with 12 bases between. CDR3 DNA: TGTGCCAGCAGCCAAGATTACCCCCTAGGGCAGTACTTC. It codes for CASSQDYPLGQYF.

This clone came up many times. This chain connects TRBV5-1 to TRBJ2-3; TRBD1 is a possible D gene (6 bases). The CDR3 contains 14 residues. V was shortened by 3 bases and J by 2 bases, with 10 bases between the two germline ends. Germline CDR1 SGHRS, CDR2 YFSETQ. The CDR3 sequence: CASSSGGPTDTQYF. CDR3 DNA: TGCGCCAGCAGCTCTGGGGGCCCCACAGATACGCAGTATTTT.

The J gene is TRBJ2-4, the V gene TRBV13; D is unclear. V was pared by 5 bases and J by 0 bases, with 17 bases between. Germline loops: CDR1 PRHDT, CDR2 FYEKMQ (reference sequence). The CDR3 is 17 amino acids. CDR3 in amino acids: CASSLPPRARAKNIQYF. CDR3 bases: TGTGCCAGCAGCCTCCCCCCCCGAGCGCGAGCCAAAAACATTCAGTACTTC.

This rearrangement joins TRBV7-8 to TRBJ2-5; D is perhaps TRBD1 or TRBD2 (6 bases each). The CDR3 runs 12 residues. Germline V gene lookup returns CDR1 SGHVS and CDR2 FQNEAQ. V was pared by 5 bases and J by 7 bases, with 11 bases between. In DNA, the CDR3 is TGTGCCAGCAGCCAGGGGCGGGGGACCCAGTACTTC. This gives the protein CASSQGRGTQYF. The variable domain in full, completed from reference TRBV7-8 and TRBJ2-5, reads GAGVSQSPRYKVAKRGQDVALRCDPISGHVSLFWYQQALGQGPEFLTYFQNEAQLDKSGLPSDRFFAERPEGSVSTLKIQRTQQEDSAVYLCASSQGRGTQYFGPGTRLLVL.

The chain links TRBV5-6 to TRBJ2-3; D gene unclear. The V end was cut by 3 bases, the J end by 2 bases, with 22 bases between. There are 18 residues in the CDR3. Germline V lookup: CDR1 SGHDT, CDR2 YYEEEE. CDR3 in DNA: TGTGCCAGCAGCTCCCGCGGTCAGTCGAGTTCCTCCACAGATACGCAGTATTTT. It specifies CASSSRGQSSSSTDTQYF.

A few counts support this clone. DNA of the CDR3: TGTGCCAGCAGACCCGGAAACACCATATATTTT. Protein sequence: CASRPGNTIYF. This sequence joins TRBV27 and TRBJ1-3; D gene uncertain. Trimming left V 6 bases short and J 4 bases short, with 4 bases between. The germline CDR1 and CDR2 sequences are MNHEY and SMNVEV (reference sequence). The CDR3 consists of 11 residues.

This rearrangement joins TRBV5-4 to TRBJ2-1, with a possible D match to TRBD2 (5 bases). The germline V gene has CDR1 SGHNT and CDR2 YYREEE (reference sequence). The V gene lost 2 bases and the J gene lost 8 bases, with 14 bases spanning the gap. The CDR3 has 14 residues. The chain's CDR3 is CASSLTRNADEQFF. As DNA, the CDR3 is TGTGCCAGCAGCTTAACTAGGAATGCCGATGAGCAGTTCTTC. Variable domain in full (rest from reference TRBV5-4 and TRBJ2-1): ETGVTQSPTHLIKTRGQQVTLRCSSQSGHNTVSWYQQALGQGPQFIFQYYREEENGRGNFPPRFSGLQFPNYSSELNVNALELDDSALYLCASSLTRNADEQFFGPGTRLTVL.